This T cell receptor beta chain was recorded in a study of CD8 T cells in ankylosing spondylitis. For TCR beta, libraries came from quantitative 5'-RACE with molecular barcodes. Via MiXCR, TCRdb re-called the 5' RACE reads, giving one row per CDR3 protein. The sample lists around 490,000 distinct CDR3 sequences, under 5.5% occurring once. Study-level findings and limits: Disease-linked clones proved CD8+ and comparatively uncommon in peripheral blood. Clones tied to disease were said to be significantly enriched in matched ankylosing spondylitis synovial fluid. It appeared that ankylosing spondylitis blood was characterized by a TCR beta motif of several highly homologous variants.

The sample holds a few counts of this clonotype. What it binds is unknown. The V and J ends lost 0 bases and 1 base respectively, with 16 bases between them. Germline V gene data show CDR1 as KGHSH and CDR2 as LQKENI. This CDR3 contains 18 residues. This chain connects TRBV18 to TRBJ2-1; tentatively, D is TRBD2 (6 bases). The receptor's source is a male donor with ankylosing spondylitis. What was sequenced was blood, either unsorted or a sorted T cell fraction (not recorded which). Written as DNA, the CDR3 is TGTGCCAGCTCACCACCGGGGATAGCCGGGGGTTCCTACAATGAGCAGTTCTTC. This encodes CASSPPGIAGGSYNEQFF.